This T cell receptor beta chain was sequenced for a study of blood T cell repertoires in COVID-19. About the research overall: Sample material is recorded as cDNA or gDNA derived from T cells, B-cell-depleted T cells, or PBMCs.

The authors' processing: Reference gene primer amplification gave estimated nucleated cell counts. Assay used: immunoSEQ multiplex PCR; TCRdb lists only in-frame clones, some missing. The V and J calls and the clone size are those of that table, but D and trimming were determined from the DNA. The data show a few hundred thousand clones, with about 88% seen just once and 1.5% to 2% held by the top ten. This CDR3 is 16 amino acids long. With V trimmed by 3 bases and J by 3 bases, 6 bases remained unmatched. In germline, CDR1 is SGHRS, CDR2 YFSETQ. The chain recombines TRBV5-1 with TRBJ1-1; 12 positions match TRBD1. Sequenced material: peripheral blood. This receptor was taken from a man between 70 and 80 years old with acute or convalescent COVID-19. DNA for the CDR3: TGCGCCAGCAGCTCTGGGACAGGGGGCTTTGACACTGAAGCTTTCTTT. Protein product: CASSSGTGGFDTEAFF.